This TCR beta chain comes out of a study of ipilimumab plus nivolumab after autologous stem cell transplantation. About the study: Patients received a median of about 5 ipilimumab and 8 nivolumab doses. Regarding the study as a whole: The authors say TCR, Treg and microbiome findings warrant further study.

The table came from immunoSEQ multiplex PCR; TCRdb's copy has only in-frame clones and leaves some out. The data contain more than 12,000 clones, around 79% of them seen just once; the ten biggest clones take up 8% to 13%. By share, this clone counts as medium-sized. The antigen is unknown. Checkpoint therapy with ipilimumab 1 mg/kg began 14 to 28 days after transplant. Dosing: nivolumab 3 mg/kg IV, weeks 1, 4, 7, 10, then every two weeks to week 26. The sample consisted of PBMCs, taken in a trial of ipilimumab plus nivolumab as post-transplant consolidation. The TCR sequence derives from a male donor with primary mediastinal lymphoma.

CDR3 in amino acids: CASSPRRNTEAFF. Written as DNA, the CDR3 is TGTGCCAGCAGCCCGCGGCGGAACACTGAAGCTTTCTTT. This chain links TRBV14 with TRBJ1-1, with D hard to call. The CDR3 runs 13 residues. V gave up 4 bases and J gave up 1 base, with 7 bases separating them. Germline V lookup: CDR1 SGHDN, CDR2 FVKESK.